The clone carrying this T cell receptor (beta chain) was picked up a small number of times. Its antigen is undetermined. V was trimmed by 2 bases and J by 7 bases, leaving 18 bases between them. CDR3 size: 16 residues. Looked up from germline, CDR1 is MNHNY and CDR2 is SVGAGI (reference sequence). The sample comes from a study of identical twins. Broader study findings: Twin-shared out-of-frame alpha sequences were enriched for low generation probability.

Through template switching, a universal primer site was introduced, and the cDNA contained unique molecular identifiers. MiXCR was run by TCRdb on the 5' RACE reads, yielding one entry per CDR3 protein. Of 1.5 million to 2 million distinct CDR3 sequences listed, under 35% are singletons. This TCR came from a newborn girl in good health. Sequenced input: cord blood. This rearrangement joins TRBV6-6 to TRBJ2-1; possibly TRBD1 or TRBD2 for D (5 bases each). The CDR3 sequence: CASSYALGGFWNEQFF. The CDR3 DNA reads as TGTGCCAGCAGTTACGCGCTTGGGGGATTTTGGAATGAGCAGTTCTTC.